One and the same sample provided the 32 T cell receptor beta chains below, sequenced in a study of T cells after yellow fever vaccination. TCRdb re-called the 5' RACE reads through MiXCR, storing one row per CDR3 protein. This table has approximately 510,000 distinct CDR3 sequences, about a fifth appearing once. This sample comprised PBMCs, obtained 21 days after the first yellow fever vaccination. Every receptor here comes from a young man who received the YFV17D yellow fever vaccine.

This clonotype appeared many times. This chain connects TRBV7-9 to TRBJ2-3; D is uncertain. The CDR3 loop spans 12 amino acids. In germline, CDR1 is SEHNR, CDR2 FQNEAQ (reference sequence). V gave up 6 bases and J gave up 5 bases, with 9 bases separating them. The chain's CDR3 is CASSPLEDTQYF. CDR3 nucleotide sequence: TGTGCCAGCAGTCCCCTAGAAGATACGCAGTATTTT.

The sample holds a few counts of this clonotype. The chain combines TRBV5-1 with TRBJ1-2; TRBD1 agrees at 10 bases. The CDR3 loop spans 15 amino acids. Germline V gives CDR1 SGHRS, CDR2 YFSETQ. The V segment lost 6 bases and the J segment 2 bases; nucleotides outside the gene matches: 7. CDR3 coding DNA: TGCGCCAGCACCCGGACAGGGGGTGGGAACTATGGCTACACCTTC. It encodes CASTRTGGGNYGYTF. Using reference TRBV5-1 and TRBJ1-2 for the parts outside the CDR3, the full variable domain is KAGVTQTPRYLIKTRGQQVTLSCSPISGHRSVSWYQQTPGQGLQFLFEYFSETQRNKGNFPGRFSGRQFSNSRSEMNVSTLELGDSALYLCASTRTGGGNYGYTFGSGTRLTVV.

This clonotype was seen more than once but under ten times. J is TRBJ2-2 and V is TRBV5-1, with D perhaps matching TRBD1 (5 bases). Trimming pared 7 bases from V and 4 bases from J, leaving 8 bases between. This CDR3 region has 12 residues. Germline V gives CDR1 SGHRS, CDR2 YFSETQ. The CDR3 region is CASLGPTGELFF. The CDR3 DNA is TGCGCCAGCCTGGGGCCCACCGGGGAGCTGTTTTTT.

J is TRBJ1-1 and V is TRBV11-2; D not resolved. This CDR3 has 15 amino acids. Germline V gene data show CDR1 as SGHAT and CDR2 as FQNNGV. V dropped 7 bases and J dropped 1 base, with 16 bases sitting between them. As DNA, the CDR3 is TGTGCCAGCACCCCTCTTTTTGGGGAGAACACTGAAGCTTTCTTT. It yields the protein CASTPLFGENTEAFF. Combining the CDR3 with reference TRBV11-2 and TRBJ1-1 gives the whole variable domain EAGVAQSPRYKIIEKRQSVAFWCNPISGHATLYWYQQILGQGPKLLIQFQNNGVVDDSQLPKDRFSAERLKGVDSTLKIQPAKLEDSAVYLCASTPLFGENTEAFFGQGTRLTVV.

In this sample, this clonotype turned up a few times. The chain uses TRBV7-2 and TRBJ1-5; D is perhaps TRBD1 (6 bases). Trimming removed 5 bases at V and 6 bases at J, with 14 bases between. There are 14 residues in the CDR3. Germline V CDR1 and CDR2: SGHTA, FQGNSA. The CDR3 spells CASSATGGPQPQHF. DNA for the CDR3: TGTGCCAGCAGCGCAACCGGGGGGCCTCAGCCCCAGCATTTT. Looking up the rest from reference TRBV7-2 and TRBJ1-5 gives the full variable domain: GAGVSQSPSNKVTEKGKDVELRCDPISGHTALYWYRQSLGQGLEFLIYFQGNSAPDKSGLPSDRFSAERTGGSVSTLTIQRTQQEDSAVYLCASSATGGPQPQHFGDGTRLSIL.

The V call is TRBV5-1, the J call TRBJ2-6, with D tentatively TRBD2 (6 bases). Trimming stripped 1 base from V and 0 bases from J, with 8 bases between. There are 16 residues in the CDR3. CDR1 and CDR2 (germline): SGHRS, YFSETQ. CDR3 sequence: CASSLSGDSGANVLTF. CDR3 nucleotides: TGCGCCAGCAGCTTGTCGGGAGACTCTGGGGCCAACGTCCTGACTTTC.

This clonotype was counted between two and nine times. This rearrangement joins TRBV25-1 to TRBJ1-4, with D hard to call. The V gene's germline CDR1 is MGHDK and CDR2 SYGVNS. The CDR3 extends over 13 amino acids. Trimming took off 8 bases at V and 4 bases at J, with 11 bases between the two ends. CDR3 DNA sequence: TGTGCCAGCCAAACTAGCAATAATGAAAAACTGTTTTTT. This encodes CASQTSNNEKLFF.

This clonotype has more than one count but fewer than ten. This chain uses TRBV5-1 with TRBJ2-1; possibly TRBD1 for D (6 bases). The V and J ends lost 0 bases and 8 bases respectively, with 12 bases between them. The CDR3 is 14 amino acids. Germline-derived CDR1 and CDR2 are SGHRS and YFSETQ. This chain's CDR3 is CASSLEQGIDEQFF. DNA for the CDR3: TGCGCCAGCAGCTTGGAACAGGGAATCGATGAGCAGTTCTTC.

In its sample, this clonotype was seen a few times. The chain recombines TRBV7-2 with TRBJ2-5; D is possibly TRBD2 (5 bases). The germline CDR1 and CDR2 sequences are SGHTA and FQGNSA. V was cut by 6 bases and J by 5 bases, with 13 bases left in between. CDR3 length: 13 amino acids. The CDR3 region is CASRRTGFETQYF. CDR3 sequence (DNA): TGTGCCAGCAGAAGGACTGGTTTTGAGACCCAGTACTTC.

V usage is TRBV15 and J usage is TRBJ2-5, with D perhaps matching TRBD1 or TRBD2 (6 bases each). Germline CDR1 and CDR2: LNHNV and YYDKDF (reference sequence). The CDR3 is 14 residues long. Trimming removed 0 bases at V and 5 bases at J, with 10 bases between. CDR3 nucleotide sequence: TGTGCCACCAGCAGAGAGCCGGGGGCGGAGACCCAGTACTTC. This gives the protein CATSREPGAETQYF.

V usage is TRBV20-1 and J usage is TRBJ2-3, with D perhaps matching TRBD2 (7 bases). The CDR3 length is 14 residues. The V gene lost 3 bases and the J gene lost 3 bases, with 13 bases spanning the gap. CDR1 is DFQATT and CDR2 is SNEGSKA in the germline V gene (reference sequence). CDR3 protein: CSASGGGLTDTQYF. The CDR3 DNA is TGCAGTGCTAGTGGGGGGGGCCTAACAGATACGCAGTATTTT.

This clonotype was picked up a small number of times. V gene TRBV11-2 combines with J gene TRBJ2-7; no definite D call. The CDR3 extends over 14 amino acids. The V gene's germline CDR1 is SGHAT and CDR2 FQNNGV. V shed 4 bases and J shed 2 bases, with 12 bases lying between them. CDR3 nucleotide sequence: TGTGCCAGCAGCTCCGCCTGGGTCGCCTACGAGCAGTACTTC. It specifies CASSSAWVAYEQYF.

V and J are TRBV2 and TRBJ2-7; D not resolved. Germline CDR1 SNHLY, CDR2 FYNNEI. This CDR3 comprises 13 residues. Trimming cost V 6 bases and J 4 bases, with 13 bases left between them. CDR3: CASRVSGLYEQYF. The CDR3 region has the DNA TGTGCCAGCAGGGTTTCGGGCCTTTACGAGCAGTACTTC. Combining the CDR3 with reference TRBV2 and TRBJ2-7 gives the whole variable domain EPEVTQTPSHQVTQMGQEVILRCVPISNHLYFYWYRQILGQKVEFLVSFYNNEISEKSEIFDDQFSVERPDGSNFTLKIRSTKLEDSAMYFCASRVSGLYEQYFGPGTRLTVT.

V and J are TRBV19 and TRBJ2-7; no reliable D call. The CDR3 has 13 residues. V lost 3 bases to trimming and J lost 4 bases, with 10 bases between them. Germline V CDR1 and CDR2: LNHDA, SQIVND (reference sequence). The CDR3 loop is CASSISPGYEQYF. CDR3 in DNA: TGTGCCAGTAGTATCTCACCGGGTTACGAGCAGTACTTC.

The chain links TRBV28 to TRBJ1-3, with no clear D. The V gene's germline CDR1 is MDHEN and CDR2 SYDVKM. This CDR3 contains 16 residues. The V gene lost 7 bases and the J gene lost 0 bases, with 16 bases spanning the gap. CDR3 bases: TGTGCCAGCATCCCGTTTGGAACCCGCTCTGGAAACACCATATATTTT. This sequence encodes CASIPFGTRSGNTIYF.

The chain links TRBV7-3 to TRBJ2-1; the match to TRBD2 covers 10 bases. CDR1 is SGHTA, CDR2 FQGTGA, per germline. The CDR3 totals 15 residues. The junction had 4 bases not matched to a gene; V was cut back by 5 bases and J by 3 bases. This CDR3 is CASSERTSGYNEQFF. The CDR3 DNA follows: TGTGCCAGCAGCGAACGGACTAGCGGCTACAATGAGCAGTTCTTC.

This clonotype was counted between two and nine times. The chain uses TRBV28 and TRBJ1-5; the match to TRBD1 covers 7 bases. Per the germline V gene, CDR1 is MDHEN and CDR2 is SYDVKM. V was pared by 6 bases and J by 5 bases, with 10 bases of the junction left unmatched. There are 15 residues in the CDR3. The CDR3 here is CASRGEPGQHQPQHF. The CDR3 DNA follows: TGTGCCAGCAGGGGGGAGCCGGGACAGCATCAGCCCCAGCATTTT.

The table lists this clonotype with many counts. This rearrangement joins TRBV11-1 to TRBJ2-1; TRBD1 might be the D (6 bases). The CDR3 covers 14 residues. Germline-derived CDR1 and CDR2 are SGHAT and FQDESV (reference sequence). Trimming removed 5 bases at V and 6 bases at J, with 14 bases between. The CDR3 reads CASSQIGTTNEQFF. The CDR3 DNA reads TGTGCCAGCAGCCAAATCGGGACAACCAATGAGCAGTTCTTC.

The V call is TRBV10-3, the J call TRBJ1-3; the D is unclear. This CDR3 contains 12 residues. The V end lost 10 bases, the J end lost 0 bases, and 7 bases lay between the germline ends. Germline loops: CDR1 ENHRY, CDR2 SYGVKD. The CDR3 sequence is CATWGSGNTIYF. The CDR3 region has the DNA TGTGCCACCTGGGGCTCTGGAAACACCATATATTTT.

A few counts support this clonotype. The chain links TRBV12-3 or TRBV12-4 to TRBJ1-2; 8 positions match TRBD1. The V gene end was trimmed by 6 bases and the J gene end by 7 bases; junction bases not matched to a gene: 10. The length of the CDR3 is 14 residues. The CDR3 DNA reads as TGTGCCAGCAGCCGGACGACAGGGGCGAGTGGCTACACCTTC. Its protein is CASSRTTGASGYTF.

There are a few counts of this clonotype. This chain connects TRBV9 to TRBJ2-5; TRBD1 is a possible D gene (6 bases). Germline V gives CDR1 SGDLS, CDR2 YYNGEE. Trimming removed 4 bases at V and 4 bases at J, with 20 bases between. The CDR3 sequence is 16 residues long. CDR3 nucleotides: TGTGCCAGCAGCTCCAGCCCCCAACAGGGATCAGAGACCCAGTACTTC. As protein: CASSSSPQQGSETQYF.

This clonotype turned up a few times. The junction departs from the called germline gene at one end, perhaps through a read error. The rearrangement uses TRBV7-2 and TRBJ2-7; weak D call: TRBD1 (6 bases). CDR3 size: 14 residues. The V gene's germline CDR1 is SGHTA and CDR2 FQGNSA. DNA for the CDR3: TGTGCCAGCAGCCCCCAGGGGTCCTCCGACGAGCAGTACTTC. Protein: CASSPQGSSDEQYF.

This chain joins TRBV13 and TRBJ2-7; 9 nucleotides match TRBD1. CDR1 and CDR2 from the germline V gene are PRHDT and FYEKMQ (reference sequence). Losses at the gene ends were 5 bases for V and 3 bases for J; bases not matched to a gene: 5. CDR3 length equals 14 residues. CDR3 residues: CASSPRQGGYEQYV. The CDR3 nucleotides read TGTGCCAGCAGCCCACGACAGGGGGGCTACGAGCAGTACGTC.

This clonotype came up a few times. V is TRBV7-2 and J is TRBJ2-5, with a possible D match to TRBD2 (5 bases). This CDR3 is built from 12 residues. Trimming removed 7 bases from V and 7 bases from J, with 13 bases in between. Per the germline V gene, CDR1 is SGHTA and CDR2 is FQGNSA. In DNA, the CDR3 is TGTGCCAGCACCGGGAATACGGGGACCCAGTACTTC. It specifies CASTGNTGTQYF.

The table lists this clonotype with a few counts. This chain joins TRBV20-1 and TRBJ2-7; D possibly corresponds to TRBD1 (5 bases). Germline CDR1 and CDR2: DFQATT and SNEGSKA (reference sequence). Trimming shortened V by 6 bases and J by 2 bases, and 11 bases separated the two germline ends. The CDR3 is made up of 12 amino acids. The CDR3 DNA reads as TGCAGTGCGACGACAGACCCCTACGAGCAGTACGTC. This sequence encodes CSATTDPYEQYV.

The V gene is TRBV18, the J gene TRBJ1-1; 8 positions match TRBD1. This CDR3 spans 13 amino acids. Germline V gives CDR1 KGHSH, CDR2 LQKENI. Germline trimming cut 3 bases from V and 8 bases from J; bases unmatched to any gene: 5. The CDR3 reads CASSPQGAEEAFF. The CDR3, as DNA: TGTGCCAGCTCACCTCAGGGGGCAGAGGAAGCTTTCTTT.

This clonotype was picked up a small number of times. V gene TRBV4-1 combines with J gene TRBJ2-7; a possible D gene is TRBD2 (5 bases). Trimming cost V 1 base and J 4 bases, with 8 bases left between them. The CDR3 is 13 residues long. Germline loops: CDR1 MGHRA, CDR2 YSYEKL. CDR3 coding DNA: TGCGCCAGCAGCCAAGGGACGGGGTACGAGCAGTACGTC. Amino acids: CASSQGTGYEQYV.

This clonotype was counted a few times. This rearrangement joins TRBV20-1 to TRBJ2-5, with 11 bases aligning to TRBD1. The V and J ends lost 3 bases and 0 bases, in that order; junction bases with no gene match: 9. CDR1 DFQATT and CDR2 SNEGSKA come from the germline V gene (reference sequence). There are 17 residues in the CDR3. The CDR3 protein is CSARRDRGRGYQETQYF. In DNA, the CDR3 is TGCAGTGCTAGGAGGGACAGGGGGAGAGGGTACCAAGAGACCCAGTACTTC.

The CDR3 DNA follows: TGTGCCAGCAGCTTCAGCCCCGGGGGGGCCCTAGGTGAGCAGTTCTTC. Protein product: CASSFSPGGALGEQFF. V gene TRBV7-2 combines with J gene TRBJ2-1; 8 bases are shared with TRBD2. The CDR3 extends over 16 amino acids. V dropped 3 bases and J dropped 9; count of bases not matched to a gene: 13. Per the germline V gene, CDR1 is SGHTA and CDR2 is FQGNSA. Full variable domain (outside the CDR3, taken from reference TRBV7-2 and TRBJ2-1): GAGVSQSPSNKVTEKGKDVELRCDPISGHTALYWYRQSLGQGLEFLIYFQGNSAPDKSGLPSDRFSAERTGGSVSTLTIQRTQQEDSAVYLCASSFSPGGALGEQFFGPGTRLTVL.

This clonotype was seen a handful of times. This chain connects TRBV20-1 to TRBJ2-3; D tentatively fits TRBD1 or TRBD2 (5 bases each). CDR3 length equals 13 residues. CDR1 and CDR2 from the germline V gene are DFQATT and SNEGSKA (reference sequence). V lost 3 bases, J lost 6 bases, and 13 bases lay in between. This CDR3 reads CSARFGGWDTQYF. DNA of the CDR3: TGCAGTGCTAGGTTTGGGGGATGGGATACGCAGTATTTT.

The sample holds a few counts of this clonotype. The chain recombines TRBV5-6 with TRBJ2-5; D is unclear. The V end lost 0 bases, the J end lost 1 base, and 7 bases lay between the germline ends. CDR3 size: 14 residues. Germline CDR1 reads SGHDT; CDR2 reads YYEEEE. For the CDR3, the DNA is TGTGCCAGCAGCTTGGTTGGGGTCCAAGAGACCCAGTACTTC. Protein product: CASSLVGVQETQYF.

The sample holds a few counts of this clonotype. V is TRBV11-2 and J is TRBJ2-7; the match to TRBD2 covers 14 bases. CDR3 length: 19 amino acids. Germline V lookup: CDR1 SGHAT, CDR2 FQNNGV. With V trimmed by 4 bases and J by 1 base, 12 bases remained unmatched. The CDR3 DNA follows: TGTGCCAGCAGCTCCCCCGGGACTAGCGGGGGCGCAAGTTCCTACGAGCAGTACTTC. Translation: CASSSPGTSGGASSYEQYF.